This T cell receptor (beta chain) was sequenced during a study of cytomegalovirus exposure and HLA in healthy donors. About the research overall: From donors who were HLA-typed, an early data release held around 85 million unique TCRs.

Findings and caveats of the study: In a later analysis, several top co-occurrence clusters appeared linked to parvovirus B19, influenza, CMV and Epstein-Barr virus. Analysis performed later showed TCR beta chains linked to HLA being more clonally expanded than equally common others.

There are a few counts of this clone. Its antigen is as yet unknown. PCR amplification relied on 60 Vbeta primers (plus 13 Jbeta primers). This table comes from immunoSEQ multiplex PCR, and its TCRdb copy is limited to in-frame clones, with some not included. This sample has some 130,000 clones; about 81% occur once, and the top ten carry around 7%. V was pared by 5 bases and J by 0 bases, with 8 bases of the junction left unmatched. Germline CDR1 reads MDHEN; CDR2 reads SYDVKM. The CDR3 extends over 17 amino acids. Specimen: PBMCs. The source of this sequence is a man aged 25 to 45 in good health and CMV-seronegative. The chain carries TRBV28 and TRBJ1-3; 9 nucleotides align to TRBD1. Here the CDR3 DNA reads TGTGCCAGCAGTCCGCCGGGACAGGGATCCTCTGGAAACACCATATATTTT. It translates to CASSPPGQGSSGNTIYF.